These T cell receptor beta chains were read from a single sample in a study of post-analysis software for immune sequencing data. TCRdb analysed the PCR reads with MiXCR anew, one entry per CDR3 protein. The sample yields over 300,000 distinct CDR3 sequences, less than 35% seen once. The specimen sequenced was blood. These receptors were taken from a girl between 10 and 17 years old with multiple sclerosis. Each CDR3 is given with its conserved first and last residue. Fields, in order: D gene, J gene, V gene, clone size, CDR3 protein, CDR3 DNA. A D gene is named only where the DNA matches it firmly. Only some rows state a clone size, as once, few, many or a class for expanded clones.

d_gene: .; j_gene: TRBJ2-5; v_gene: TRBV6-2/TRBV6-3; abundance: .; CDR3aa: CASSYSITAQETQYF; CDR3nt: TGTGCCAGCAGTTACTCGATAACAGCCCAAGAGACCCAGTACTTC
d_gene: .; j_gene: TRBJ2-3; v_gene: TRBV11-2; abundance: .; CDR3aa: CASSPSGTDTQYF; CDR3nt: TGTGCCAGCAGCCCATCAGGCACAGATACGCAGTATTTT
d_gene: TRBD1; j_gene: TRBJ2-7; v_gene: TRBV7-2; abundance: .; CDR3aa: CASSSGQGSDEQYF; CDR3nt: TGTGCCAGCAGCTCGGGACAGGGATCCGACGAGCAGTACTTC
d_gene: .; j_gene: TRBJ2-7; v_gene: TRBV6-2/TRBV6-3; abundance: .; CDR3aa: CASSSYQDSYEQYF; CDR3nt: TGTGCCAGCAGCTCCTATCAGGACAGTTACGAGCAGTACTTC
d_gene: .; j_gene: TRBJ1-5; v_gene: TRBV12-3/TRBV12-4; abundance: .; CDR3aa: CASSFGGVWGSDQPQHF; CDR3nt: TGTGCCAGCAGTTTCGGGGGGGTGTGGGGTTCCGATCAGCCCCAGCATTTT
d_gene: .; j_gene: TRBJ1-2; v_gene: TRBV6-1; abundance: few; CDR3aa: CASSEGSGAGRGYTF; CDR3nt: TGTGCCAGCAGTGAAGGAAGTGGCGCGGGGCGCGGCTACACCTTC
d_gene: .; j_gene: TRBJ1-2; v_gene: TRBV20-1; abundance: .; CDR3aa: CSARDGPSGGARSYGYTF; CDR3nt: TGCAGTGCTAGAGATGGTCCGTCTGGGGGGGCGCGGAGCTATGGCTACACCTTC
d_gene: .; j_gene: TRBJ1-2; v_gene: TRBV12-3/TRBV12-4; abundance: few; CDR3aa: CASSFGSTSGYTF; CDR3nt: TGTGCCAGCAGTTTTGGATCTACCTCTGGCTACACCTTC
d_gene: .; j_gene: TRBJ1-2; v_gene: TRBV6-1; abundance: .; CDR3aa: CASSEQGTAGGYTF; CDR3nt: TGTGCCAGCAGTGAGCAGGGGACTGCGGGCGGCTACACCTTC
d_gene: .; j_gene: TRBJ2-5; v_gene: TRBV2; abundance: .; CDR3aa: CATGRGDSQETQYF; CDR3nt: TGTGCCACCGGACGGGGGGACAGCCAAGAGACCCAGTACTTC
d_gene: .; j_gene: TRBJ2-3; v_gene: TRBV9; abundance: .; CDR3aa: CASSVRLVADTQYF; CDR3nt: TGTGCCAGCAGCGTAAGACTAGTTGCAGATACGCAGTATTTT
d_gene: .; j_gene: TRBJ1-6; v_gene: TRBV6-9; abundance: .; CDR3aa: CASRGRNNSPLHF; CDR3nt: TGTGCCAGCAGGGGACGGAATAACTCACCCCTCCACTTT
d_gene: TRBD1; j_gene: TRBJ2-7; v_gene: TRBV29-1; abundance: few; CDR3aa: CSAQGARTYEQYF; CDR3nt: TGCAGCGCACAGGGGGCGAGGACCTACGAGCAGTACTTC
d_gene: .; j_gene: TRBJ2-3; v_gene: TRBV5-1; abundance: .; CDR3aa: CASGLTTPTTDTQYF; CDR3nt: TGCGCCAGCGGCTTGACCACACCAACTACAGATACGCAGTATTTT
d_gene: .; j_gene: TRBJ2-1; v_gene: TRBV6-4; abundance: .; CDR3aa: CASSDREMYNEQFF; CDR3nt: TGTGCCAGCAGTGACAGGGAGATGTACAATGAGCAGTTCTTC
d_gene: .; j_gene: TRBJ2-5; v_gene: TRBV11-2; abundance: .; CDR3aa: CASSLAGPRYGNEQYF; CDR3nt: TGTGCCAGCAGCTTAGCGGGACCTAGGTATGGCAATGAGCAGTACTTC
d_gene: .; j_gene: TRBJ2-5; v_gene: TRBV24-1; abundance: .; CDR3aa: CATSDGGQETQYF; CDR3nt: TGTGCCACCAGTGACGGGGGCCAAGAGACCCAGTACTTC
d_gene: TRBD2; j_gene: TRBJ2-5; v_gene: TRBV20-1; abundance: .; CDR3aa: CSVVSGRGETQYF; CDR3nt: TGCAGTGTGGTTAGCGGGAGAGGAGAGACCCAGTACTTC
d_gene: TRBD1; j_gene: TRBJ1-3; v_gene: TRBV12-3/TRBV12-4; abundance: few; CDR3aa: CASRGQALSGNTIYF; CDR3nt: TGTGCCAGCAGGGGACAGGCACTCTCTGGAAACACCATATATTTT
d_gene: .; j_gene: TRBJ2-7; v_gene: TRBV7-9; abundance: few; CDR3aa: CASSSEDGQTYYEQYF; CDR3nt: TGTGCCAGCAGCTCAGAGGACGGACAGACCTACTACGAGCAGTACTTC
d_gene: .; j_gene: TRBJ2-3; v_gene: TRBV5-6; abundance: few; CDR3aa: CASSLQVGGRGTDTQYF; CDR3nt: TGTGCCAGCAGCTTGCAAGTAGGGGGGAGGGGCACAGATACGCAGTATTTT
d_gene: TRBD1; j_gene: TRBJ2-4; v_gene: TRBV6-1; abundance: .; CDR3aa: CASSEWEGQVVNIQYF; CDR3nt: TGTGCCAGCAGTGAGTGGGAAGGACAGGTAGTGAACATTCAGTACTTC
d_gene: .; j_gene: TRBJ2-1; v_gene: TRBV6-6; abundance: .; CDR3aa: CASTSHMNNEQFF; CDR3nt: TGTGCCAGCACTAGCCATATGAACAATGAGCAGTTCTTC
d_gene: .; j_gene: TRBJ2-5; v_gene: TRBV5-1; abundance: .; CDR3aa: CASSTQNTQYF; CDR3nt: TGCGCCAGCAGCACGCAGAATACCCAGTACTTC
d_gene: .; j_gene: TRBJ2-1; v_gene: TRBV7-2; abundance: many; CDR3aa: CASSLGRGQGNEQFF; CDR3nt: TGTGCCAGCAGCTTAGGGAGGGGGCAGGGGAATGAGCAGTTCTTC
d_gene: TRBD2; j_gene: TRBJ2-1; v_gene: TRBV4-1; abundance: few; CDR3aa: CASSQFGLADNEQFF; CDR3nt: TGCGCCAGCAGCCAGTTTGGGCTAGCGGACAATGAGCAGTTCTTC
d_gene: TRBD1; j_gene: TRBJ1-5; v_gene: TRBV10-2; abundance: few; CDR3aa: CASADRGGRVMPQHF; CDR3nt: TGCGCCAGCGCAGACAGGGGAGGGAGGGTCATGCCCCAGCATTTT
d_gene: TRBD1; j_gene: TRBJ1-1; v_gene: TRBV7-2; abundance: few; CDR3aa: CASSLLQGAEAFF; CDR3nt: TGTGCCAGCAGCTTGCTACAGGGGGCTGAAGCTTTCTTT
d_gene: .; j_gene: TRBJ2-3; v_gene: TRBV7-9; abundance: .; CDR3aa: CASSPHHTLTDTQYF; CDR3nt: TGTGCCAGCAGCCCGCATCATACCCTCACAGATACGCAGTATTTT
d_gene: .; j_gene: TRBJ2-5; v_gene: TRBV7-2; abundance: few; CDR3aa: CASLVRADLETQYF; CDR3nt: TGTGCCAGCCTAGTTAGAGCTGATCTGGAGACCCAGTACTTC
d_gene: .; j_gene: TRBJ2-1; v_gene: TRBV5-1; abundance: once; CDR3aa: CASSLGAASTGAQFF; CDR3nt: TGCGCCAGCAGCTTGGGTGCGGCATCCACAGGAGCGCAGTTCTTC
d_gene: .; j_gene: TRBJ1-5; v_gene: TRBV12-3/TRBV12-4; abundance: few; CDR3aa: CASTLGGNGQPQHF; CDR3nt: TGTGCCAGCACCTTAGGGGGAAATGGGCAGCCCCAGCATTTT
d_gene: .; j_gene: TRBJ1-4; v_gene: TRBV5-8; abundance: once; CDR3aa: CASYEKLFF; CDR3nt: TGTGCCAGTTATGAAAAACTGTTTTTT
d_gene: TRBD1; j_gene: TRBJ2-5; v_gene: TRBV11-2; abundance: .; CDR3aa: CANSLGQATQETQYF; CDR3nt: TGTGCCAACAGCTTGGGACAGGCGACCCAAGAGACCCAGTACTTC
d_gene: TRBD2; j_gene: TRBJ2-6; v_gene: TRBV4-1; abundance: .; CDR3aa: CASSHIGLAERSGANVLTF; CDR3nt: TGCGCCAGCAGCCACATTGGGCTAGCGGAGCGCTCTGGGGCCAACGTCCTGACTTTC
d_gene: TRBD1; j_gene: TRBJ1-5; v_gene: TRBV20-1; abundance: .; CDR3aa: CSASPQGQGQPQHF; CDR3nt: TGCAGTGCTAGTCCACAGGGGCAGGGTCAGCCCCAGCATTTT
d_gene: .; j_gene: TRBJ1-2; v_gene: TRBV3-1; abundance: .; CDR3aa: CASSQDWDTSNYGYTF; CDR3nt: TGTGCCAGCAGCCAAGATTGGGACACCTCTAACTATGGCTACACCTTC
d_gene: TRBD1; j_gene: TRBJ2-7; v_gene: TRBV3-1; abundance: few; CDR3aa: CASSQGFVFWTGEYEQYF; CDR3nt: TGTGCCAGCAGCCAAGGTTTTGTCTTCTGGACAGGGGAATACGAGCAGTACTTC
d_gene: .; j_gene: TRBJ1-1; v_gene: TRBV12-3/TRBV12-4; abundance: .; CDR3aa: CASSLTGSNTEAFF; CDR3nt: TGTGCCAGCAGCCTTACAGGGTCGAACACTGAAGCTTTCTTT
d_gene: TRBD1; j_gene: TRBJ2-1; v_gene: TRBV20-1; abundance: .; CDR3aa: CSARDRGSSYNEQFF; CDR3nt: TGCAGTGCTAGAGACAGGGGGAGCTCCTACAATGAGCAGTTCTTC
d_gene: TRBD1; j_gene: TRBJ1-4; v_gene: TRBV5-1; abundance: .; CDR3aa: CASSYSGGSNEKLFF; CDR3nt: TGCGCCAGCAGCTACTCAGGGGGGTCTAATGAAAAACTGTTTTTT
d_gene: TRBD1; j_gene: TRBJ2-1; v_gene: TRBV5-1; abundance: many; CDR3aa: CASSFLGTGADEQFF; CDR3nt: TGCGCCAGCAGCTTTCTCGGGACAGGGGCGGATGAGCAGTTCTTC
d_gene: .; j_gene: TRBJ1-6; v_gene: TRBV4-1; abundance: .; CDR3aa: CASSQGFNSPLHF; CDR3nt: TGCGCCAGCAGCCAAGGGTTTAATTCACCCCTCCACTTT
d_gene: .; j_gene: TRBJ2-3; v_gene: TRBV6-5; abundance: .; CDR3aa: CASSYSPAGGRDTQYF; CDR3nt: TGTGCCAGCAGTTACTCCCCCGCAGGCGGCCGGGATACGCAGTATTTT
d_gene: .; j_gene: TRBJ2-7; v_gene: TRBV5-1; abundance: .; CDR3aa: CASSPRGGPDEQYF; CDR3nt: TGCGCCAGCAGCCCGAGGGGGGGCCCAGACGAGCAGTACTTC
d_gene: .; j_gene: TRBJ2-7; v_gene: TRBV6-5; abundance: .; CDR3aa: CASRSRAGGIYEQYF; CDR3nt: TGTGCCAGCAGGTCCCGCGCAGGGGGGATCTACGAGCAGTACTTC
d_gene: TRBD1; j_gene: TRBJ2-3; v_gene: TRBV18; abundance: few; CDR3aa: CASSPPNRGGTDTQYF; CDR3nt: TGTGCCAGCTCACCACCGAACAGGGGTGGGACAGATACGCAGTATTTT
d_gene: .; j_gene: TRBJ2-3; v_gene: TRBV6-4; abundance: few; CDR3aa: CASSVVVELTDTQYF; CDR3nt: TGTGCCAGCAGTGTGGTTGTGGAGCTGACAGATACGCAGTATTTT
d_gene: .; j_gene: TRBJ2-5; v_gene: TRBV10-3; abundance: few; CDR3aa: CAISEGTGAGETQYF; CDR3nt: TGTGCCATCAGTGAGGGGACGGGGGCGGGAGAGACCCAGTACTTC
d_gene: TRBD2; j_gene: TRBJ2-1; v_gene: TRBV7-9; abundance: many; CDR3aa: CASSPTSGGAEQFF; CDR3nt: TGTGCCAGCAGCCCGACTAGCGGGGGAGCTGAGCAGTTCTTC
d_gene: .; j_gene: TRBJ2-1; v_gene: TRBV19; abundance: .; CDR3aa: CASSIRAEQFF; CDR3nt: TGTGCCAGTAGTATACGGGCCGAGCAGTTCTTC
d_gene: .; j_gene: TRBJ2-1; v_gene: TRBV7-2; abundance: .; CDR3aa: CASSLATGTPQFF; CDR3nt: TGTGCCAGCAGCTTAGCGACCGGGACCCCTCAGTTCTTC
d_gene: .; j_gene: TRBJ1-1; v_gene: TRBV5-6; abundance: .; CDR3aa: CASSEKGKAFF; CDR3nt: TGTGCCAGCTCCGAAAAAGGAAAAGCTTTCTTT
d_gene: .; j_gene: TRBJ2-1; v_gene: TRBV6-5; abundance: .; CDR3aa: CANISGYNEQFF; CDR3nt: TGTGCCAACATAAGCGGGTACAATGAGCAGTTCTTC